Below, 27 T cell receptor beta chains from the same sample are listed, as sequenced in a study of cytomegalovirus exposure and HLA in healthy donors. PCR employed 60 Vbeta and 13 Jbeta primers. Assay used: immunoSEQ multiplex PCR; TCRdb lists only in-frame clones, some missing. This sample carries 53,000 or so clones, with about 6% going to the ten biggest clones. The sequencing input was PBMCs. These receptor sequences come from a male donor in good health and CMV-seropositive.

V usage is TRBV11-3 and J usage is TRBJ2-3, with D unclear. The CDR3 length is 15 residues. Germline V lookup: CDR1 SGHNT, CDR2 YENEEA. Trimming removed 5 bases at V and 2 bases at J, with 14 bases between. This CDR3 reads CASSAQRSPTDTQYF. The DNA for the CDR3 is TGTGCCAGCAGCGCCCAGAGGAGCCCCACAGATACGCAGTATTTT.

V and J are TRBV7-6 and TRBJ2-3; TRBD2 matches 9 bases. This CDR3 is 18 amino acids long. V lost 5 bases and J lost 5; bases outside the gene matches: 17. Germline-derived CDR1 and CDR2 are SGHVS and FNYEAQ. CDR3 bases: TGTGCCAGCAGCGCCTCACGGCGGGAGGGAAGAGTGAGAGATACGCAGTATTTT. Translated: CASSASRREGRVRDTQYF.

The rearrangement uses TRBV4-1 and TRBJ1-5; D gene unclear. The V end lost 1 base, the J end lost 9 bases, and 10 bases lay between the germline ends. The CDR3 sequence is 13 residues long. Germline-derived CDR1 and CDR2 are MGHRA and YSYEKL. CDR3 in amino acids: CASSQVSRGPQHF. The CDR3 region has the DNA TGCGCCAGCAGCCAAGTCTCCCGAGGGCCCCAGCATTTT.

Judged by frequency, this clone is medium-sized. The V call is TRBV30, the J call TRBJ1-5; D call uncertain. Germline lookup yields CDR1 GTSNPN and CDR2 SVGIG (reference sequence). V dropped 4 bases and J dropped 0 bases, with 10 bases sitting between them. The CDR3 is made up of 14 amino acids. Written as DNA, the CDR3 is TGTGCCTGGATGTCGCGTCTTAGCAATCAGCCCCAGCATTTT. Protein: CAWMSRLSNQPQHF. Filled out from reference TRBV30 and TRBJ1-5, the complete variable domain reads SQTIHQWPATLVQPVGSPLSLECTVEGTSNPNLYWYRQAAGRGLQLLFYSVGIGQISSEVPQNLSASRPQDRQFILSSKKLLLSDSGFYLCAWMSRLSNQPQHFGDGTRLSIL.

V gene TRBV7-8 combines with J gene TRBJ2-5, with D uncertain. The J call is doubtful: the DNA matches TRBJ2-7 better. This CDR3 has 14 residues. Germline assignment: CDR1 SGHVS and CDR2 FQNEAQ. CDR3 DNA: TGTGCCAGCAGCCCAGTCGGTGGGGACTACGAGCAGTACTTC. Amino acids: CASSPVGGDYEQYF.

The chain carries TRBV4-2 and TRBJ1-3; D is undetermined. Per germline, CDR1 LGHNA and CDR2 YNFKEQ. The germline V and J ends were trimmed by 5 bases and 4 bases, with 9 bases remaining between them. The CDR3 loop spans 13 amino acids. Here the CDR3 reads CASSSGLGNTIYF. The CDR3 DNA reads TGTGCCAGCAGCTCGGGGTTGGGAAACACCATATATTTT.

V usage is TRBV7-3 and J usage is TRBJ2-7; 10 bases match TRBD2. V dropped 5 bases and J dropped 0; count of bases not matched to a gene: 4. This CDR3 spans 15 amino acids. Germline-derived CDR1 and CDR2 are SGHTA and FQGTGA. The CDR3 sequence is CASSVAGGSSYEQYF. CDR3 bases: TGTGCCAGCAGCGTAGCGGGGGGCAGCTCCTACGAGCAGTACTTC.

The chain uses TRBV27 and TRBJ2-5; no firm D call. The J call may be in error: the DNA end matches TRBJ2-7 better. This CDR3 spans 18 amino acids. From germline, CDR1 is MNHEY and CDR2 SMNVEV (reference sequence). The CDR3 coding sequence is TGTGCCAGCAGTTTAAAGGCCCCGGGTACGCCTCGACCATACGAGCAGTACTTC. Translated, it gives CASSLKAPGTPRPYEQYF.

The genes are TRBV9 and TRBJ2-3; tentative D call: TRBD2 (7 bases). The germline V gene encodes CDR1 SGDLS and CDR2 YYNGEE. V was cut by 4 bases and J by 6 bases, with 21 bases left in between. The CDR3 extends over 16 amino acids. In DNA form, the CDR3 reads TGTGCCAGCAGCTCACGCGGCGGGGGCTCCGCCGATACGCAGTATTTT. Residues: CASSSRGGGSADTQYF.

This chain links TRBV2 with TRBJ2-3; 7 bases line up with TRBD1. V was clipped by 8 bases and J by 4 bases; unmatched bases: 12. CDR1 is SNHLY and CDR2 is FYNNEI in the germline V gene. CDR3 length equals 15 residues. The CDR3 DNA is TGTGCCAGCCACAGGACAGGCCAACTGGCAGATACGCAGTATTTT. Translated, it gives CASHRTGQLADTQYF.

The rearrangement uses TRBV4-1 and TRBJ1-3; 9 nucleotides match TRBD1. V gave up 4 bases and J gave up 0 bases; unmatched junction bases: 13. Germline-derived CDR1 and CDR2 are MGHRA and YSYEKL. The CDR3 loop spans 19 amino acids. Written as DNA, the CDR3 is TGCGCCAGCAGCCGATTCCGGGACAGGGCAAGAAACTCTGGAAACACCATATATTTT. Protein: CASSRFRDRARNSGNTIYF.

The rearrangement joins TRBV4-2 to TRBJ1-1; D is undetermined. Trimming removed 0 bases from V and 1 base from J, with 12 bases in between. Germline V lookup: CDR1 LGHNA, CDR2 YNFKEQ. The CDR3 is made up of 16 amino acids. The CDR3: CASSQDIVNRNTEAFF. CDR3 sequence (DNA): TGTGCCAGCAGCCAAGATATCGTCAATAGGAACACTGAAGCTTTCTTT.

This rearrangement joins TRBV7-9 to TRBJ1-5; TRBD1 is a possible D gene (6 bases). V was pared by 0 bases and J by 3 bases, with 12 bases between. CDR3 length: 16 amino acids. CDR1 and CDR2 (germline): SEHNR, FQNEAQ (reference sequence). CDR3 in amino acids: CASSLAGGLYNQPQHF. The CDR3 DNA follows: TGTGCCAGCAGCTTAGCGGGGGGGCTTTACAATCAGCCCCAGCATTTT.

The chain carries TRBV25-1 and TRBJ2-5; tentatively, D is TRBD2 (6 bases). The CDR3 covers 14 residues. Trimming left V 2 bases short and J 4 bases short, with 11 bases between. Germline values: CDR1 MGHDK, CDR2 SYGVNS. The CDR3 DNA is TGTGCCAGCAGTGAACGACGGGACTCAGAGACCCAGTACTTC. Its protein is CASSERRDSETQYF.

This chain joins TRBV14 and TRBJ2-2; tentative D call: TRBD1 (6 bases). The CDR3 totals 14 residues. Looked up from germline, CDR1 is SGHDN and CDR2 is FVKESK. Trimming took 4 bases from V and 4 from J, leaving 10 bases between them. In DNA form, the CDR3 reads TGTGCCAGCAGCCCCCGGACAGCCACCGGGGAGCTGTTTTTT. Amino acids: CASSPRTATGELFF.

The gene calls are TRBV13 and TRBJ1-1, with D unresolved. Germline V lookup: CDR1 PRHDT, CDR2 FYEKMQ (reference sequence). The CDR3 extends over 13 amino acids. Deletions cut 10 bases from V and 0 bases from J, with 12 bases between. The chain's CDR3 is CATRRGVNTEAFF. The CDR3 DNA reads TGTGCCACAAGACGGGGTGTGAACACTGAAGCTTTCTTT.

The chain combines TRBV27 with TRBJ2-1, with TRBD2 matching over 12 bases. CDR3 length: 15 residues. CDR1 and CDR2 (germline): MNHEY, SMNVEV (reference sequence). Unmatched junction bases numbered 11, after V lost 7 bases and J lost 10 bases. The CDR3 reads CASTQSGTSGREQFF. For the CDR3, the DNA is TGTGCCAGCACCCAATCCGGGACTAGCGGGCGGGAGCAGTTCTTC.

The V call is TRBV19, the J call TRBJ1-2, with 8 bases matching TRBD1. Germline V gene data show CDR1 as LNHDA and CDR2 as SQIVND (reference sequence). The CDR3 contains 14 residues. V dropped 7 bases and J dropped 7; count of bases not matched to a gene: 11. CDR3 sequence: CASTPRQGLGGYTF. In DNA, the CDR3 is TGTGCCAGTACCCCGAGACAGGGGTTGGGTGGCTACACCTTC.

The CDR3 sequence: CASSNFYEQYF. CDR3 sequence (DNA): TGTGCCAGCAGCAACTTCTACGAGCAGTACTTC. This sequence joins TRBV7-2 and TRBJ2-7; D is unresolved. Trimming left V 5 bases short and J 3 bases short, with 5 bases between. CDR3 length equals 11 residues. Germline CDR1 reads SGHTA; CDR2 reads FQGNSA.

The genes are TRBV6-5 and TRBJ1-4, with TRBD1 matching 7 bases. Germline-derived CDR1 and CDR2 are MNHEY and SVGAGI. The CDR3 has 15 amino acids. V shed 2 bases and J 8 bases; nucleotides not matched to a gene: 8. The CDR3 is CASSYETGTGEKLFF. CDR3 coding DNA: TGTGCCAGCAGTTACGAGACAGGGACGGGAGAAAAACTGTTTTTT.

Here the CDR3 reads CASGRGSAQYF. The CDR3 coding sequence is TGTGCCAGCGGCCGGGGAAGCGCCCAGTACTTC. The chain combines TRBV2 with TRBJ2-5; maybe TRBD2 (5 bases). V was shortened by 8 bases and J by 9 bases, with 13 bases between the two germline ends. Germline values: CDR1 SNHLY, CDR2 FYNNEI. The CDR3 runs to 11 residues.

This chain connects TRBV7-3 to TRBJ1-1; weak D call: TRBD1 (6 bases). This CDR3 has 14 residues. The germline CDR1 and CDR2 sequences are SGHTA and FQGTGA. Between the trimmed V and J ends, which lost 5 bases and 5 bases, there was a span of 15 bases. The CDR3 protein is CASSADRFGTEAFF. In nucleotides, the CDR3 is TGTGCCAGCAGCGCCGACAGGTTTGGAACTGAAGCTTTCTTT.

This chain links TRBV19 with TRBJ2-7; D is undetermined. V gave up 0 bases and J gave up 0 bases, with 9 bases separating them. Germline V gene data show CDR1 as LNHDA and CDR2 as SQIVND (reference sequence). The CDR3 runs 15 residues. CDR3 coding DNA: TGTGCCAGTAGTATAGAGGGCACAAGCTCCTACGAGCAGTACTTC. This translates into CASSIEGTSSYEQYF.

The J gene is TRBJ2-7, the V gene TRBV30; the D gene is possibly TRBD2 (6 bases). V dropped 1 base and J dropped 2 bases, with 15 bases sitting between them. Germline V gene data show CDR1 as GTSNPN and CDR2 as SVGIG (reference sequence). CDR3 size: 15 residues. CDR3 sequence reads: CAWSAPGGAPYEQYF. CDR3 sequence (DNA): TGTGCCTGGAGTGCCCCAGGAGGGGCCCCCTACGAGCAGTACTTC.

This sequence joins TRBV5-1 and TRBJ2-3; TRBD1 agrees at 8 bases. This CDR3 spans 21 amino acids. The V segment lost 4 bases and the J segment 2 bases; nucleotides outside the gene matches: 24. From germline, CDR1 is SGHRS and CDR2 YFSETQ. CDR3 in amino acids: CASSAEGQEFRVSLYTDTQYF. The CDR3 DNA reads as TGCGCCAGCAGCGCGGAGGGACAGGAGTTTCGGGTGTCGTTATACACAGATACGCAGTATTTT.

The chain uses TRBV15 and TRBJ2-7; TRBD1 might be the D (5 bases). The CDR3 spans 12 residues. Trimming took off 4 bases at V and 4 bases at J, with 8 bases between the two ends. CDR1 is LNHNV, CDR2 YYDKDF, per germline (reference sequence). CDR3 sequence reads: CATSTPGYEQYF. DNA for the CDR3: TGTGCCACCAGCACCCCAGGGTACGAGCAGTACTTC.

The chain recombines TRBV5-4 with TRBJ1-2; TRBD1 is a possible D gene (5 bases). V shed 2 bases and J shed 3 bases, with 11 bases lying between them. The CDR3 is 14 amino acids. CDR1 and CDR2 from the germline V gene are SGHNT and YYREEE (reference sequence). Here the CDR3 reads CASSLGGADYGYTF. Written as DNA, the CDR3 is TGTGCCAGCAGCTTAGGAGGGGCCGACTATGGCTACACCTTC.